This T cell receptor beta chain derives from a study of CD8+CD57+ T cells in acquired aplastic anemia. Findings and caveats of the study: Between patients and controls, CD8+ Simpson's diversity did not vary significantly.

Genomic DNA constituted the template upon which TCR beta VDJ and CDR3 profiling was performed. MiXCR was run by TCRdb on the reads, yielding one entry per CDR3 protein. The data hold 250,000 to 300,000 distinct CDR3 sequences, with roughly 53% observed a single time. Whoever was chosen for sequencing had shown CD8+CD57+ cell expansion by flow cytometry. V lost 4 bases to trimming and J lost 5 bases; unmatched junction nucleotides: 7. This CDR3 has 14 amino acids. CDR1 and CDR2 from the germline V gene are SGHVS and FQNEAQ. As regards this clonotype: Its antigen is not identified.

The TCR sequence derives from a human donor with aplastic anemia. V is TRBV7-8 and J is TRBJ2-5, with 7 positions matching TRBD2. The sequencing sample was made of sorted CD4+, CD8+, or CD8+CD57+ T cells (not recorded which) from PBMCs. Written as DNA, the CDR3 is TGTGCCAGCAGCTACCTCCGGGGAGGGGAGACCCAGTACTTC. Amino acids: CASSYLRGGETQYF.